A single sample gave rise to the 8 T cell receptor beta chains below, sequenced in a study of T cell changes during pregnancy in multiple sclerosis. Using immunoSEQ multiplex PCR, the repertoire was profiled, and TCRdb retains in-frame clones only, with some absent. The repertoire includes tens of thousands of clones, roughly nine tenths of them detected once, and roughly 0.34% sits in the top ten. Sequencing was performed on CD4+ T cells from peripheral blood mononuclear cells, taken in the second trimester of pregnancy. The receptors shown here come from a female donor in good health, enrolled as a control in a pregnancy study.

The rearrangement uses TRBV9 and TRBJ1-6; 7 bases match TRBD1. V trimming: 4 bases; J trimming: 7 bases; junction bases outside the gene matches: 5. This CDR3 has 14 amino acids. Looked up from germline, CDR1 is SGDLS and CDR2 is YYNGEE. The CDR3 DNA reads as TGTGCCAGCAGCTCTTTACAGGGGAATTCACCCCTCCACTTT. Protein product: CASSSLQGNSPLHF.

V usage is TRBV7-2 and J usage is TRBJ2-3, with D hard to call. The CDR3 is 14 amino acids. Per the germline V gene, CDR1 is SGHTA and CDR2 is FQGNSA. V was shortened by 2 bases and J by 1 base, with 7 bases between the two germline ends. The CDR3 bases are TGTGCCAGCAGCTTATTTACAGGCACAGATACGCAGTATTTT. As protein: CASSLFTGTDTQYF.

V and J are TRBV7-8 and TRBJ2-1; D call uncertain. The CDR3 spans 16 residues. The germline CDR1 and CDR2 sequences are SGHVS and FQNEAQ. Between the trimmed V and J ends, which lost 5 bases and 0 bases, there was a span of 14 bases. CDR3 amino acids: CASSAMPYSSYNEQFF. The CDR3 DNA sequence: TGTGCCAGCAGCGCTATGCCTTATAGCTCCTACAATGAGCAGTTCTTC.

The chain uses TRBV7-9 and TRBJ2-5; 8 bases map to TRBD1. In germline, CDR1 is SEHNR, CDR2 FQNEAQ (reference sequence). V gave up 3 bases and J gave up 4 bases; unmatched junction bases: 7. The CDR3 sequence is 15 residues long. CDR3 loop: CASSFSGQGGETQYF. In nucleotides, the CDR3 is TGTGCCAGCAGCTTCTCCGGACAGGGTGGAGAGACCCAGTACTTC.

This clone was detected only once. The chain is built from TRBV4-3 and TRBJ1-2, with D perhaps TRBD1 (5 bases). This CDR3 contains 13 residues. CDR1 is LGHNA and CDR2 is YSLEER in the germline V gene. Trimming pared 0 bases from V and 4 bases from J, leaving 6 bases between. CDR3 sequence reads: CASSQEGGYGYTF. Here the CDR3 DNA reads TGCGCCAGCAGCCAAGAGGGGGGCTATGGCTACACCTTC.

The gene calls are TRBV7-2 and TRBJ1-1; no clear D. Looked up from germline, CDR1 is SGHTA and CDR2 is FQGNSA. The V end lost 5 bases, the J end lost 4 bases, and 14 bases lay between the germline ends. The CDR3 spans 14 residues. CDR3 sequence reads: CASSPLRFTTEAFF. The CDR3, as DNA: TGTGCCAGCAGCCCCCTAAGATTTACCACTGAAGCTTTCTTT.

The V gene is TRBV7-2, the J gene TRBJ1-3; TRBD1 matches 10 bases. V gave up 5 bases and J gave up 5 bases; unmatched junction bases: 3. The CDR3 runs to 14 residues. Germline lookup yields CDR1 SGHTA and CDR2 FQGNSA. CDR3 in amino acids: CASSLTGGRNTIYF. CDR3 sequence (DNA): TGTGCCAGCAGCCTGACAGGGGGCCGAAACACCATATATTTT.

This chain connects TRBV15 to TRBJ2-1, with D unclear. Trimming removed 0 bases from V and 5 bases from J, with 5 bases in between. This CDR3 has 13 residues. Germline values: CDR1 LNHNV, CDR2 YYDKDF (reference sequence). The CDR3 coding sequence is TGTGCCACCAGCAGAGATCTAAACAATGAGCAGTTCTTC. This gives the protein CATSRDLNNEQFF. The complete variable domain, with remaining parts taken from reference TRBV15 and TRBJ2-1, reads DAMVIQNPRYQVTQFGKPVTLSCSQTLNHNVMYWYQQKSSQAPKLLFHYYDKDFNNEADTPDNFQSRRPNTSFCFLDIRSPGLGDTAMYLCATSRDLNNEQFFGPGTRLTVL.